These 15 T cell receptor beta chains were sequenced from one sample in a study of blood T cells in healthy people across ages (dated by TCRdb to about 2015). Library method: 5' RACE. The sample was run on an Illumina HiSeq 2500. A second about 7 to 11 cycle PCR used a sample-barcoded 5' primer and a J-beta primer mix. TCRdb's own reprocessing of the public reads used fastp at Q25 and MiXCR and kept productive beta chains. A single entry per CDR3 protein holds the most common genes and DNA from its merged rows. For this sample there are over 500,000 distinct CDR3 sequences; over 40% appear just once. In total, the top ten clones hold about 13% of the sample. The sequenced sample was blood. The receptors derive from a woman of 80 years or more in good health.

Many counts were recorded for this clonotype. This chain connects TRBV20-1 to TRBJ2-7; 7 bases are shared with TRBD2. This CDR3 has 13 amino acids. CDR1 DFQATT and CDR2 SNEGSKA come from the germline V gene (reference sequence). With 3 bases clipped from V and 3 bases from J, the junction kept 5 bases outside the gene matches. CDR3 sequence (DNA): TGCAGTGCTAGGGGGACTAATCACTACGAGCAGTACTTC. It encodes CSARGTNHYEQYF.

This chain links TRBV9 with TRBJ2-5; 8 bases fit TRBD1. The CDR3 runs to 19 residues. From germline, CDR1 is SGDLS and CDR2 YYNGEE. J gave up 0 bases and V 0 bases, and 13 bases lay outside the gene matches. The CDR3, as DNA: TGTGCCAGCAGCGTAGCCACAGGGGGATTCGGTTTTTACCAAGAGACCCAGTACTTC. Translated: CASSVATGGFGFYQETQYF.

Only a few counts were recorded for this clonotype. CDR3 residues: CSARDRVRGSDGYTF. As DNA, the CDR3 is TGCAGTGCTAGAGATCGGGTGAGGGGCTCGGATGGCTACACCTTC. The genes are TRBV20-1 and TRBJ1-2; D might be TRBD1 (5 bases). The V gene's germline CDR1 is DFQATT and CDR2 SNEGSKA (reference sequence). Trimming took off 0 bases at V and 6 bases at J, with 17 bases between the two ends. The CDR3 contains 15 residues.

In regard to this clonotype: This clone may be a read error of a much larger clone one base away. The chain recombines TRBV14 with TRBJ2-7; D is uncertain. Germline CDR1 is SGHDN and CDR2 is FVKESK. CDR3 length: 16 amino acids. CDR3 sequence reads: CTSSLQVASQNYEQYF. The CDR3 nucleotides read TGTACCAGCAGCCTCCAGGTGGCTTCCCAGAACTACGAGCAGTACTTC.

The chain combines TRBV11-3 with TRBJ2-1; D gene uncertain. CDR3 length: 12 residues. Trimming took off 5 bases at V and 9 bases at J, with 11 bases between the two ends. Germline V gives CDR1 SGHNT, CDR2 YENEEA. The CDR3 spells CASSSEFGEQFF. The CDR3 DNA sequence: TGTGCCAGCAGCAGCGAGTTTGGTGAGCAGTTCTTC.

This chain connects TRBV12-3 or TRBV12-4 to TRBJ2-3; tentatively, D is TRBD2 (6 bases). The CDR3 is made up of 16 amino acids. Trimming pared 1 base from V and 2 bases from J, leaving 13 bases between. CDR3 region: CASSLGEASVTDTQYF. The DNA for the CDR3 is TGTGCCAGCAGTTTAGGGGAGGCTAGCGTCACAGATACGCAGTATTTT.

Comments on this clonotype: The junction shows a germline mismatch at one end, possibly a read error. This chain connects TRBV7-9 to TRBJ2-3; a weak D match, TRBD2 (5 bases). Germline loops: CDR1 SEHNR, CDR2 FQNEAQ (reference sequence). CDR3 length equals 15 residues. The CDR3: CASSYAAGGTDTQYF. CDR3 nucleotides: TGTGCCAGCAGCTACGCCGCAGGAGGCACAGATACACAGTATTTT.

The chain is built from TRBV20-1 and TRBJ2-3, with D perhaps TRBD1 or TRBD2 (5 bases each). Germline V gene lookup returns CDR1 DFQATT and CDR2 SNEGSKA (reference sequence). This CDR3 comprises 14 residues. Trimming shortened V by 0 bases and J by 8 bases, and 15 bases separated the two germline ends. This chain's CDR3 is CSARDPLGAATQYF. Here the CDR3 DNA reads TGCAGTGCTAGAGATCCCCTCGGGGCAGCTACGCAGTATTTT.

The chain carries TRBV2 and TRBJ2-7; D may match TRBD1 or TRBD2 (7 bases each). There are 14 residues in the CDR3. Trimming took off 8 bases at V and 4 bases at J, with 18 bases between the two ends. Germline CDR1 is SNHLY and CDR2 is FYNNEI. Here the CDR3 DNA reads TGTGCCAGCTCAAGGGGGCGGGAGAGATACGAGCAGTACTTC. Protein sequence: CASSRGRERYEQYF.

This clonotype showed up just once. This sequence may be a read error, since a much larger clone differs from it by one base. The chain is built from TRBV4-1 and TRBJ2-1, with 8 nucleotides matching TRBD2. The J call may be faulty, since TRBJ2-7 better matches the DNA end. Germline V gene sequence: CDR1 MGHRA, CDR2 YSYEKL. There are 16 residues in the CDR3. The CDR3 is CASSQESAGGSDEQYF. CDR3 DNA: TGCGCCAGCAGCCAAGAATCGGCGGGAGGTTCCGACGAGCAGTACTTC.

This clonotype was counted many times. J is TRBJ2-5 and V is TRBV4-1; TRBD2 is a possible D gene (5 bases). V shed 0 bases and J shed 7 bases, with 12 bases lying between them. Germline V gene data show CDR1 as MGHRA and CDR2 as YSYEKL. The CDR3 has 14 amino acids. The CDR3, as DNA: TGCGCCAGCAGCCAAGAAGAGGGTGTGAGGACCCAGTACTTC. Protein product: CASSQEEGVRTQYF.

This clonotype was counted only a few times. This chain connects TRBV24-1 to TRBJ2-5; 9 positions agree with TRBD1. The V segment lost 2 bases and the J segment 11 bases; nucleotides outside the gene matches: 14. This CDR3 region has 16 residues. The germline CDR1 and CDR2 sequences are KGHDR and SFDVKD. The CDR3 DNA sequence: TGTGCCACCAGTGATTGGGGACAGGGTTGGGGCAATGAGCAGTACTTC. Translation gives CATSDWGQGWGNEQYF.

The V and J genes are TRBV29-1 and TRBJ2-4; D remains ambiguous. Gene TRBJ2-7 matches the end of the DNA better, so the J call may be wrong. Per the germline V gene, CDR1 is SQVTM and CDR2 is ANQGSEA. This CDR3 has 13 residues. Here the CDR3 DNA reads TGCAGCGTTGCGAATGTCCTCGCTAACGAGCAGTACTTC. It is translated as CSVANVLANEQYF.

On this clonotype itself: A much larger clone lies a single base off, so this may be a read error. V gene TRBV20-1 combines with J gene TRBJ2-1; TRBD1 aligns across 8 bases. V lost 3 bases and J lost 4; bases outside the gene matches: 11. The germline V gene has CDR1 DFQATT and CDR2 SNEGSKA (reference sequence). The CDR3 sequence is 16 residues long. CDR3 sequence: CSAREGSGGLYNEQFF. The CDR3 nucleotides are TGCAGTGCTAGGGAAGGCTCAGGGGGCCTTTACAATGAGCAGTTCTTC.

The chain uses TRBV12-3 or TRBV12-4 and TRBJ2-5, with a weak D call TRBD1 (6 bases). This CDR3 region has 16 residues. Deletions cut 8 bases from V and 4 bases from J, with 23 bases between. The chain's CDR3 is CASAPRTGSSGETQYF. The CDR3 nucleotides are TGTGCCAGCGCACCCCGTACAGGGTCCTCTGGAGAGACCCAGTACTTC.